Below are 20 T cell receptor beta chains sequenced from a single sample in a study of blood T cell repertoires in COVID-19. TCRdb's table, derived via immunoSEQ multiplex PCR, lists solely in-frame clones and lacks some. The table includes fewer than 250,000 clones, 89% detected once. The sample taken for sequencing was PBMCs or T cells enriched from blood (not recorded which). These receptor sequences come from a woman younger than 30 who had recovered from COVID-19.

The rearrangement links TRBV30 to TRBJ2-7; maybe TRBD2 (6 bases). V was clipped by 2 bases and J by 1 base, with 9 bases between them. CDR3 length: 13 residues. Germline-derived CDR1 and CDR2 are GTSNPN and SVGIG (reference sequence). The CDR3 sequence: CAWSTGTSYEQYF. DNA for the CDR3: TGTGCCTGGAGTACGGGGACTTCCTACGAGCAGTACTTC. The complete variable domain, with remaining parts taken from reference TRBV30 and TRBJ2-7, reads SQTIHQWPATLVQPVGSPLSLECTVEGTSNPNLYWYRQAAGRGLQLLFYSVGIGQISSEVPQNLSASRPQDRQFILSSKKLLLSDSGFYLCAWSTGTSYEQYFGPGTRLTVT.

This chain connects TRBV29-1 to TRBJ2-1, with 9 positions matching TRBD2. V dropped 4 bases and J dropped 0; count of bases not matched to a gene: 4. Germline loops: CDR1 SQVTM, CDR2 ANQGSEA. This CDR3 contains 15 residues. CDR3 coding DNA: TGCAGCGTTGCTTGGCGGGGGGGCTCCTACAATGAGCAGTTCTTC. Protein product: CSVAWRGGSYNEQFF.

The V gene is TRBV5-1, the J gene TRBJ2-7; TRBD1 matches 8 bases. The CDR3 loop spans 16 amino acids. From germline, CDR1 is SGHRS and CDR2 YFSETQ. Trimming removed 2 bases from V and 6 bases from J; junction bases left unmatched: 13. The CDR3, as DNA: TGCGCCAGCAGCTTCCACAGGGGGAAAGATGCGGGCGAGCAGTACTTC. Amino acid sequence: CASSFHRGKDAGEQYF.

This clone appeared once. The CDR3 nucleotides are TGTGCCAGCAGTGAAACGGGACAGCGCCACGAGCAGTACTTC. Protein sequence: CASSETGQRHEQYF. V gene TRBV27 combines with J gene TRBJ2-7; TRBD1 matches at 7 bases. CDR3 length equals 14 residues. Looked up from germline, CDR1 is MNHEY and CDR2 is SMNVEV (reference sequence). V was pared by 5 bases and J by 5 bases, with 9 bases of the junction left unmatched.

The chain couples TRBV5-5 to TRBJ1-4; 8 positions agree with TRBD1. The V gene end was trimmed by 4 bases and the J gene end by 5 bases; junction bases not matched to a gene: 13. The CDR3 consists of 17 residues. The germline V gene encodes CDR1 SGHKS and CDR2 YYEKEE (reference sequence). As DNA, the CDR3 is TGTGCCAGCAGCCCCCCTCGACAGGGGCCTACAAATGAAAAACTGTTTTTT. Amino acid sequence: CASSPPRQGPTNEKLFF.

The chain is built from TRBV9 and TRBJ2-5, with TRBD1 identical over 7 bases. The CDR3 length is 15 residues. Germline trimming cut 0 bases from V and 4 bases from J; bases unmatched to any gene: 6. Germline CDR1 SGDLS, CDR2 YYNGEE. The DNA of the CDR3 is TGTGCCAGCAGCGTAGGTCAGGGGGTCGTAGAGACCCAGTACTTC. Its protein product is CASSVGQGVVETQYF.

The chain joins TRBV28 to TRBJ1-6; 7 positions match TRBD1. The CDR3 is made up of 16 amino acids. Germline CDR1 is MDHEN and CDR2 is SYDVKM. V lost 6 bases, J lost 3 bases, and 8 bases stayed unmatched. The CDR3 loop reads CASSSSGQFYNSPLHF. The CDR3 DNA sequence: TGTGCCAGCAGCTCCTCGGGACAGTTCTATAATTCACCCCTCCACTTT.

The V call is TRBV24-1, the J call TRBJ2-3; 10 bases map to TRBD1. The CDR3 totals 16 residues. Per the germline V gene, CDR1 is KGHDR and CDR2 is SFDVKD. The junction had 10 bases not matched to a gene; V was cut back by 3 bases and J by 8 bases. CDR3 region: CATSDRIDRGLSTQYF. As DNA, the CDR3 is TGTGCCACCAGTGATCGAATTGACAGGGGGCTTAGTACGCAGTATTTT.

For this clone: In the same sample, other DNA sequences code for this CDR3. The chain recombines TRBV27 with TRBJ2-7; possible D gene TRBD1, 6 bases. Per the germline V gene, CDR1 is MNHEY and CDR2 is SMNVEV (reference sequence). This CDR3 comprises 13 residues. V shed 3 bases and J shed 1 base, with 7 bases lying between them. The CDR3 nucleotides are TGTGCCAGCAGTTTGGGACAATCCTACGAGCAGTACTTC. Protein: CASSLGQSYEQYF.

This clone appeared a few times. The genes are TRBV11-2 and TRBJ1-2, with D possibly being TRBD1 (6 bases). Germline-derived CDR1 and CDR2 are SGHAT and FQNNGV. The V and J ends lost 5 bases and 11 bases respectively, with 21 bases between them. The CDR3 consists of 14 residues. CDR3 region: CASSLRGTGMEYTF. In DNA form, the CDR3 reads TGTGCCAGCAGCCTTAGGGGGACCGGTATGGAGTACACCTTC.

CDR3 protein: CASSRLAGASTDTQYF. As DNA, the CDR3 is TGCGCCAGCAGTAGACTAGCGGGGGCTAGCACAGATACGCAGTATTTT. The J gene is TRBJ2-3, the V gene TRBV10-1; 12 bases line up with TRBD2. The CDR3 contains 16 residues. With V trimmed by 5 bases and J by 0 bases, 3 bases remained unmatched. Germline V gene lookup returns CDR1 WNHNN and CDR2 SYGVQD (reference sequence).

The chain carries TRBV2 and TRBJ1-5; D not certain. The CDR3 has 13 amino acids. CDR1 SNHLY and CDR2 FYNNEI come from the germline V gene. Trimming shortened V by 6 bases and J by 6 bases, and 12 bases separated the two germline ends. CDR3 sequence reads: CASREDPSQPQHF. As DNA, the CDR3 is TGTGCCAGCAGGGAGGACCCGTCTCAGCCCCAGCATTTT.

The chain has TRBV5-6 and TRBJ2-1, with 11 bases that match TRBD1. With V trimmed by 6 bases and J by 8 bases, 7 bases remained unmatched. Per germline, CDR1 SGHDT and CDR2 YYEEEE. The CDR3 runs to 14 residues. The CDR3 loop is CASTGTGGGYEQFF. CDR3 bases: TGTGCCAGCACCGGGACAGGGGGAGGTTATGAGCAGTTCTTC.

The V and J genes are TRBV2 and TRBJ2-1; D is uncertain. The CDR3 extends over 13 amino acids. In germline, CDR1 is SNHLY, CDR2 FYNNEI. With 10 bases removed from V and 8 bases from J, the gap between germline ends came to 18 bases. In nucleotides, the CDR3 is TGTGCCACAATATTCAACTCCGAGGATGAGCAGTTCTTC. Its translation is CATIFNSEDEQFF. Filled out from reference TRBV2 and TRBJ2-1, the complete variable domain reads EPEVTQTPSHQVTQMGQEVILRCVPISNHLYFYWYRQILGQKVEFLVSFYNNEISEKSEIFDDQFSVERPDGSNFTLKIRSTKLEDSAMYFCATIFNSEDEQFFGPGTRLTVL.

The gene calls are TRBV10-3 and TRBJ2-2; D ambiguous. The CDR3 covers 12 residues. V was cut by 10 bases and J by 6 bases, with 12 bases left in between. CDR1 and CDR2 from the germline V gene are ENHRY and SYGVKD. The DNA of the CDR3 is TGTGCCAGTCAGGCTTTGGCCGGGGAGCTGTTTTTT. Protein sequence: CASQALAGELFF.

This clone was seen a few times. This chain joins TRBV27 and TRBJ1-2, with D hard to call. Germline-derived CDR1 and CDR2 are MNHEY and SMNVEV (reference sequence). This CDR3 is built from 14 residues. Between the trimmed V and J ends, which lost 5 bases and 3 bases, there was a span of 13 bases. The CDR3 loop reads CASSPLLGDYGYTF. As DNA, the CDR3 is TGTGCCAGCAGTCCGCTTCTAGGAGACTATGGCTACACCTTC.

The V gene is TRBV5-1, the J gene TRBJ2-7; TRBD1 might be the D (5 bases). V was cut by 4 bases and J by 0 bases, with 14 bases left in between. The CDR3 is 15 amino acids. Germline V CDR1 and CDR2: SGHRS, YFSETQ. The CDR3 DNA is TGCGCCAGCAGCCAGACAGTTCTAAGCTCCTACGAGCAGTACTTC. It yields the protein CASSQTVLSSYEQYF.

This clone was found a few times. This rearrangement joins TRBV4-1 to TRBJ1-2, with D possibly being TRBD1 (5 bases). V was clipped by 0 bases and J by 3 bases, with 11 bases between them. The V gene's germline CDR1 is MGHRA and CDR2 YSYEKL. The CDR3 sequence is 15 residues long. CDR3 bases: TGCGCCAGCAGCCAAGATTTCGACAGCTACTATGGCTACACCTTC. Translating it yields CASSQDFDSYYGYTF.

This chain joins TRBV4-1 and TRBJ2-4, with 7 positions matching TRBD1. Looked up from germline, CDR1 is MGHRA and CDR2 is YSYEKL. There are 14 residues in the CDR3. Trimming at V came to 1 base and at J to 8 bases, leaving 5 bases not matched to a gene. The CDR3 DNA reads as TGCGCCAGCAGCCAAGGACAGGGTTGGGACATTCAGTACTTC. Encoded protein: CASSQGQGWDIQYF.

This rearrangement joins TRBV12-3 or TRBV12-4 to TRBJ2-5, with TRBD1 matching 7 bases. This CDR3 has 13 residues. Losses at the gene ends were 6 bases for V and 2 bases for J; bases not matched to a gene: 3. The chain's CDR3 is CASRRDSQETQYF. The CDR3 DNA is TGTGCCAGCAGGAGGGACAGTCAAGAGACCCAGTACTTC.